Listed here are 4 T cell receptor beta chains from one sample, sequenced in a study of shared clonotypes between healthy human individuals. Repertoires were generated with immunoSEQ multiplex PCR, while TCRdb's copy carries only in-frame clones and drops some. The table records 2.3 million or so clones, 80% to 95% of them present only once. Sequenced sample: naive CD4+ T cells from PBMCs. Subset of the sample: CD45RA+ positively selected. Source of these receptors: a young man in good health. Some clones in this sample may be carry-over from other donors' samples.

This chain connects TRBV18 to TRBJ2-1, with D tentatively TRBD1 (5 bases). V lost 2 bases, J lost 10 bases, and 15 bases lay in between. The length of the CDR3 is 14 residues. CDR1 and CDR2 from the germline V gene are KGHSH and LQKENI. CDR3 in amino acids: CASSPSAGSGEQFF. The CDR3 DNA reads TGTGCCAGCTCACCATCGGCAGGGTCGGGCGAGCAGTTCTTC.

This clone was counted only a few times. Other nucleotide sequences in the sample specify the same CDR3. This chain joins TRBV15 and TRBJ2-5; D is unclear. Germline loops: CDR1 LNHNV, CDR2 YYDKDF (reference sequence). The CDR3 is 11 residues long. Trimming stripped 1 base from V and 4 bases from J, with 1 base between. The CDR3 DNA follows: TGTGCCACCAGCAGAGGAGAGACCCAGTACTTC. This translates into CATSRGETQYF.

The V call is TRBV5-1, the J call TRBJ2-2; the D gene could be TRBD1 or TRBD2 (5 bases each). Trimming removed 4 bases from V and 0 bases from J, with 13 bases in between. The V gene's germline CDR1 is SGHRS and CDR2 YFSETQ. The CDR3 extends over 16 amino acids. The CDR3 region has the DNA TGCGCCAGCAGCCGGGGCGAGACCACGAACACCGGGGAGCTGTTTTTT. Protein sequence: CASSRGETTNTGELFF.

The CDR3 DNA reads TGTGCCACCGCGCCGCAGGCGCGATACAATGAGCAGTTCTTC. The encoded protein is CATAPQARYNEQFF. The V gene is TRBV27, the J gene TRBJ2-1; D call uncertain. From germline, CDR1 is MNHEY and CDR2 SMNVEV (reference sequence). This CDR3 has 14 residues. Trimming left V 10 bases short and J 4 bases short, with 17 bases between.